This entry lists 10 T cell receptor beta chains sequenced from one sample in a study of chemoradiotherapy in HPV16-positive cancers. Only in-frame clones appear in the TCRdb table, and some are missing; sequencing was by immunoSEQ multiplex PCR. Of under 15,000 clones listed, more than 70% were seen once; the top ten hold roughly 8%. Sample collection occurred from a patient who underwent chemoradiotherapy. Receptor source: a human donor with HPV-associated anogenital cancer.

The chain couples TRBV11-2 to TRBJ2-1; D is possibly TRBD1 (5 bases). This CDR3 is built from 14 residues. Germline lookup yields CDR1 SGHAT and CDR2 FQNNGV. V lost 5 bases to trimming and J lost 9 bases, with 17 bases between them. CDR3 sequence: CASSPRAGIGEQFF. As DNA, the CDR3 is TGTGCCAGCAGCCCTCGTGCAGGGATCGGTGAGCAGTTCTTC.

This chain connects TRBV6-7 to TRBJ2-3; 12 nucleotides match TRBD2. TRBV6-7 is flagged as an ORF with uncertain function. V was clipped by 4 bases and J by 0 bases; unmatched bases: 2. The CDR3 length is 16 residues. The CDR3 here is CASSSGTSGSTDTQYF. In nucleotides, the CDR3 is TGTGCCAGCAGTTCCGGGACTAGCGGGAGCACAGATACGCAGTATTTT.

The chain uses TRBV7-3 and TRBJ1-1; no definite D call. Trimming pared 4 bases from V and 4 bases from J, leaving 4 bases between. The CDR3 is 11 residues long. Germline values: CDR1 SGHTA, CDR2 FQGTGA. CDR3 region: CASSSGTEAFF. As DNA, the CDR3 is TGTGCCAGCAGCTCAGGCACTGAAGCTTTCTTT.

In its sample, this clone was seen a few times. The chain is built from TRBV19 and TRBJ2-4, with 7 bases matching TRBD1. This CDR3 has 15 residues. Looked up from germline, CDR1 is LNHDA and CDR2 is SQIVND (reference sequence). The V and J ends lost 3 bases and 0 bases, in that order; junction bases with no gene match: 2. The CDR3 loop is CASSMGQLAKNIQYF. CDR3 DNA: TGTGCCAGTAGTATGGGACAGCTAGCCAAAAACATTCAGTACTTC.

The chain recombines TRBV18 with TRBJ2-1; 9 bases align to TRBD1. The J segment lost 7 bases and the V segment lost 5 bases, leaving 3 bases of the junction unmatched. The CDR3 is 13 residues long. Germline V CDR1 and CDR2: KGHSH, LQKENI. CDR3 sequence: CASSSGQGNEQFF. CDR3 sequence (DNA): TGTGCCAGCTCATCGGGACAGGGAAATGAGCAGTTCTTC.

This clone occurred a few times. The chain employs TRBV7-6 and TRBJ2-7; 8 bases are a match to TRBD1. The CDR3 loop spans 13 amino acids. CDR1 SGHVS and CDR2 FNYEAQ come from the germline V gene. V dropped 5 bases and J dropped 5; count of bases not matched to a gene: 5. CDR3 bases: TGTGCCAGCAGCCGCGGACAGGGCAACGAGCAGTACTTC. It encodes CASSRGQGNEQYF.

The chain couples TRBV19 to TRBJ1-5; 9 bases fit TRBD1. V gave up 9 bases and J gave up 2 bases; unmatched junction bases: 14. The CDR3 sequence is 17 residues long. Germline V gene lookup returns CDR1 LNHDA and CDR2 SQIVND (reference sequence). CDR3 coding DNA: TGTGCCAGGGGGGGGGACAGGGTTGATGGGGGCAATCAGCCCCAGCATTTT. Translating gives CARGGDRVDGGNQPQHF. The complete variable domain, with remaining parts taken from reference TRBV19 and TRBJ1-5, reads DGGITQSPKYLFRKEGQNVTLSCEQNLNHDAMYWYRQDPGQGLRLIYYSQIVNDFQKGDIAEGYSVSREKKESFPLTVTSAQKNPTAFYLCARGGDRVDGGNQPQHFGDGTRLSIL.

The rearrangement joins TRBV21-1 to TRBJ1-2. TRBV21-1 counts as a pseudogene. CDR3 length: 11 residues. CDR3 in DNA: TGTGCCAGCAGCACAGGAGAGGGCTACACCTTC. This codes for CASSTGEGYTF.

CDR3 sequence: CASSIRPPRFEKLFF. The CDR3 DNA reads TGTGCCAGTAGTATACGCCCCCCGCGGTTTGAAAAACTGTTTTTT. This sequence joins TRBV19 and TRBJ1-4; D gene ambiguous. Trimming shortened V by 2 bases and J by 7 bases, and 14 bases separated the two germline ends. The CDR3 has 15 residues. Germline CDR1 LNHDA, CDR2 SQIVND (reference sequence).

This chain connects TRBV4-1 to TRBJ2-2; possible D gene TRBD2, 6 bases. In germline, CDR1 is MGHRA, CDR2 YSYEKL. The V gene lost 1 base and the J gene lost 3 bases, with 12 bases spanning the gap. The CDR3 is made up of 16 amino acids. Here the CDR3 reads CASSQGLAKDTGELFF. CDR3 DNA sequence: TGCGCCAGCAGCCAAGGGCTAGCGAAGGACACCGGGGAGCTGTTTTTT.